This paragraph reports one T cell receptor (beta chain). The treatment here: randomized to nivolumab then ipilimumab (arm A) or the reverse (arm B). This specimen belongs to a study of sequential checkpoint blockade in melanoma. This CDR3 contains 14 residues. V was shortened by 6 bases and J by 2 bases, with 11 bases between the two germline ends. CDR1 is KGHSH, CDR2 LQKENI, per germline. This table comes from immunoSEQ multiplex PCR, and its TCRdb copy is limited to in-frame clones, with some not included. Of about 21,000 clones in the sample, 27% were seen once. The rearrangement uses TRBV18 and TRBJ1-5; TRBD1 might be the D (5 bases). The sequenced sample was tumor tissue (inferred from file names), obtained from a patient given nivolumab and ipilimumab in sequence. The receptor's source is a human donor with melanoma. CDR3 nucleotides: TGTGCCAGCTCCCAGGGTGAGGGCAATCAGCCCCAGCATTTT. Its translation: CASSQGEGNQPQHF.